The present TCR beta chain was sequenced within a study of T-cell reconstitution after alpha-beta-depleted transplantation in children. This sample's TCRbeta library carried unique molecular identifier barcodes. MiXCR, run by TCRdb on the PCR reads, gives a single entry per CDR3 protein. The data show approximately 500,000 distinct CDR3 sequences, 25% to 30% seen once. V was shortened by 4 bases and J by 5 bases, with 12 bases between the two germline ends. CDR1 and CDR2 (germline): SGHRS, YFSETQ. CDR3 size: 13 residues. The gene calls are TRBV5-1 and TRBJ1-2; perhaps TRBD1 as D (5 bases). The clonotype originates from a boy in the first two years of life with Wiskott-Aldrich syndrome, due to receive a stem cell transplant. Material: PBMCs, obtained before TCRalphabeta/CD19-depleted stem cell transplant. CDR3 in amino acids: CASSAGTSYGYTF. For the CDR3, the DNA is TGCGCCAGCAGCGCCGGGACTTCGTATGGCTACACCTTC.